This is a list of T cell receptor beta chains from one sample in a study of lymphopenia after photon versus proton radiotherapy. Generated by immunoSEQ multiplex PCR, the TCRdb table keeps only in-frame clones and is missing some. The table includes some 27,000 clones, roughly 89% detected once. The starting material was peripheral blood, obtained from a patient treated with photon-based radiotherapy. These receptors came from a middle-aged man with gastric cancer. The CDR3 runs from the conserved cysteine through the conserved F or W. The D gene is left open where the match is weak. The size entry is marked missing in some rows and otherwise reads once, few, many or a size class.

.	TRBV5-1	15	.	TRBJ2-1	CASSLEGDSYNEQFF	TGCGCCAGCAGCTTGGAGGGGGACTCCTACAATGAGCAGTTCTTC
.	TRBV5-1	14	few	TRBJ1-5	CASSISGTNQPQHF	TGCGCCAGCAGCATCTCCGGGACCAATCAGCCCCAGCATTTT
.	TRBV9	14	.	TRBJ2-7	CASSVAGRPYEQYF	TGTGCCAGCAGCGTAGCGGGGAGGCCCTACGAGCAGTACTTC
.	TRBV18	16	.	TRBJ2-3	CASSPYKGPSTDTQYF	TGTGCCAGCTCACCATACAAGGGCCCGAGCACAGATACGCAGTATTTT
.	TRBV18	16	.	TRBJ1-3	CASSLDDSLSGNTIYF	TGTGCCAGCTCACTAGACGACAGCCTCTCTGGAAACACCATATATTTT
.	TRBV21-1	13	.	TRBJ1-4	CASSPWANEKLFF	TGTGCCAGCAGCCCATGGGCCAATGAAAAACTGTTTTTT
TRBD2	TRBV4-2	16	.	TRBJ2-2	CASSQGGLAGTGELFF	TGTGCCAGCAGCCAAGGCGGACTAGCGGGCACCGGGGAGCTGTTTTTT
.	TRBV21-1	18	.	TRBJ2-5	CASSKGTSGGAPGETQYF	TGTGCCAGCAGCAAAGGGACTAGCGGGGGGGCCCCGGGAGAGACCCAGTACTTC
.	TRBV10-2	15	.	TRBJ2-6	CASSDLVYGANVLTF	TGCGCCAGCAGTGATCTTGTTTACGGGGCCAACGTCCTGACTTTC
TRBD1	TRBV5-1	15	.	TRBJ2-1	CASSLFRDSYNEQFF	TGCGCCAGCAGCCTATTTAGGGACAGCTACAATGAGCAGTTCTTC
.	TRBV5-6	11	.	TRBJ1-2	CASRANYGYTF	TGTGCCTCCAGGGCTAACTATGGCTACACCTTC
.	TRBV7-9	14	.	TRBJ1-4	CASSLPVNNEKLFF	TGTGCCAGCAGCTTACCGGTAAACAATGAAAAACTGTTTTTT
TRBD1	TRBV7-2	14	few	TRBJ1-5	CASSSGQPNQPQHF	TGTGCCAGCAGCTCGGGACAGCCCAATCAGCCCCAGCATTTT
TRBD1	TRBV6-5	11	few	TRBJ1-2	CASSDRDGYTF	TGTGCCAGCAGTGACAGGGATGGCTACACCTTC
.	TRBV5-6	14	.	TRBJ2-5	CASSLQGVQETQYF	TGTGCCAGCAGCCTACAGGGAGTACAAGAGACCCAGTACTTC
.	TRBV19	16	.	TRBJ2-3	CASSTRGGASTDTQYF	TGTGCCAGTAGTACCCGAGGCGGGGCTAGCACAGATACGCAGTATTTT
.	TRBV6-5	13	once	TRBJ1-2	CASSYSGGRLYTF	TGTGCCAGCAGTTACTCGGGAGGGAGGCTCTACACCTTC
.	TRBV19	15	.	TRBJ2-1	CATGWAGASYNEQFF	TGTGCCACCGGGTGGGCGGGGGCCTCCTACAATGAGCAGTTCTTC
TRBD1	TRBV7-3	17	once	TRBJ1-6	CASSLRPQGRDNSPLHF	TGTGCCAGCAGCTTAAGGCCACAGGGGAGGGATAATTCACCCCTCCACTTT
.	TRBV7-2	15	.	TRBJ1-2	CASSPTIKGWSGYTF	TGTGCCAGCAGCCCCACCATCAAGGGTTGGTCTGGCTACACCTTC
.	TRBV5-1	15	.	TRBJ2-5	CASSGQSGAGETQYF	TGCGCCAGCAGTGGACAATCGGGGGCCGGAGAGACCCAGTACTTC
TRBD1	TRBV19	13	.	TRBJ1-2	CASSFPDRVGYTF	TGTGCCAGTAGTTTTCCGGACAGGGTTGGCTACACCTTC
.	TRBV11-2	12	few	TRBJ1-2	CASSLARDGYTF	TGTGCCAGCAGCTTAGCCAGGGACGGCTACACCTTC
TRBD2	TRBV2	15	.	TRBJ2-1	CASSSTSGGPKVQFF	TGTGCCAGCAGTTCGACTAGCGGGGGGCCGAAGGTGCAGTTCTTC
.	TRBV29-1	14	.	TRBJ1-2	CSDCCTGWFDGYTF	TGCAGCGACTGTTGCACAGGGTGGTTCGATGGCTACACCTTC